This TCR beta chain was identified during a study of radiation and T cells in renal cell carcinoma. About this clone itself: Its antigen is unknown.

The germline V gene encodes CDR1 SGHRS and CDR2 YFSETQ. Trimming took 6 bases from V and 5 from J, leaving 17 bases between them. The CDR3 length is 14 residues. Study-wide results and caveats: Top tumor clonotypes rose in blood 2 weeks post-radiation, then contracted.

This sample's time point: blood 2 weeks post-SBRT. Treatment of the sample: 15 Gy SBRT to primary tumor, nephrectomy 4 weeks later. TCRdb's copy holds only in-frame clones and misses some; the assay was immunoSEQ multiplex PCR. The sample yields some 130,000 clones, over 75% seen once. This chain joins TRBV5-1 and TRBJ2-5; unclear D gene. The TCR originated in a woman aged 60-75 years with renal cell carcinoma. The source was blood, collected from a patient whose treatment included radiotherapy and nephrectomy. CDR3 sequence (DNA): TGCGCCAGCACGGGTGCAGGTGGATTGGAGACCCAGTACTTC. Protein: CASTGAGGLETQYF. Drawing the rest from reference TRBV5-1 and TRBJ2-5, the complete variable domain is KAGVTQTPRYLIKTRGQQVTLSCSPISGHRSVSWYQQTPGQGLQFLFEYFSETQRNKGNFPGRFSGRQFSNSRSEMNVSTLELGDSALYLCASTGAGGLETQYFGPGTRLLVL.